These T cell receptor beta chains were read from a single sample in a study of OX40 agonist ivuxolimab in advanced cancers. Sequencing was performed with immunoSEQ multiplex PCR; in TCRdb, only in-frame clones are kept and a portion is missing. The top ten hold 14% of the sample, which has about 66,000 clones, around 87% seen once. The sequencing here drew on CD4+ or CD8+ T cells sorted from blood, taken in a trial of the OX40 agonist ivuxolimab. These TCRs come from an adult with an advanced solid tumor such as melanoma, head and neck, liver or kidney cancer. Each CDR3 is given with its conserved first and last residue. D genes are given only for firm matches. Rows give clone size only sometimes, using once, few, many, or a class for an expanded clone.

V	D	J	size	DNA	CDR3
TRBV19	-	TRBJ2-7	-	TGTGCCAGTAGTTCCGGCTCCTACGAGCAGTACTTC	CASSSGSYEQYF
TRBV27	-	TRBJ2-3	-	TGTGCCAGCAGTTCGACGGACCACACAGATACGCAGTATTTT	CASSSTDHTDTQYF
TRBV5-1	-	TRBJ2-5	-	TGCGCCAGCAGCAGGGACACATGGGAGACCCAGTACTTC	CASSRDTWETQYF
TRBV15	TRBD1	TRBJ1-1	many	TGTGCCACCAGCACCCGACAGGGCCGCACTGAAGCTTTCTTT	CATSTRQGRTEAFF
TRBV7-8	-	TRBJ2-1	-	TGTGCCAGCAGCTTCGGACAGAAGAATGAGCAGTTCTTC	CASSFGQKNEQFF
TRBV4-1	-	TRBJ2-5	-	TGCGCCAGCAGCCAAGTGGAGGGTTCGGGGGAGACCCAGTACTTC	CASSQVEGSGETQYF
TRBV9	TRBD2	TRBJ2-3	-	TGTGCCAGCAGCCCCGGGGGGGTAAGCACAGATACGCAGTATTTT	CASSPGGVSTDTQYF
TRBV5-6	-	TRBJ2-7	-	TGTGCCAGCAGTCGGAACAGCTACGAGCAGTACTTC	CASSRNSYEQYF
TRBV7-8	-	TRBJ1-5	-	TGTGCCAGCAGCTTAAGCTGGTCGGGCAATCAGCCCCAGCATTTT	CASSLSWSGNQPQHF
TRBV9	TRBD1	TRBJ2-1	-	TGTGCCAGCAGCGGGGGGACAGTTTCCTCCTACAATGAGCAGTTCTTC	CASSGGTVSSYNEQFF
TRBV27	-	TRBJ2-1	-	TGTGCCAGCAGTTTATCCCCCTACAATGAGCAGTTCTTC	CASSLSPYNEQFF
TRBV7-9	TRBD2	TRBJ2-1	once	TGTGCCAGCAGCACCGGGACTAGCGGGAGGGCCTCCTACAATGAGCAGTTCTTC	CASSTGTSGRASYNEQFF
TRBV28	-	TRBJ1-4	-	TGTGCCAGCAGCCTAGCGGGGGCTAATGAAAAACTGTTTTTT	CASSLAGANEKLFF
TRBV7-9	-	TRBJ1-2	-	TGTGCCAGCAGCGTGACGCCGTTTCTTGGCTACACCTTC	CASSVTPFLGYTF
TRBV28	TRBD1	TRBJ2-5	-	TGTGCCAGCAGTTTAAAGGGACAGGAGTACCAAGAGACCCAGTACTTC	CASSLKGQEYQETQYF
TRBV16	-	TRBJ1-4	once	TGTGCCAGCAGCCAATCGTTGTTGCAGGGGTTCGATGAAAAACTGTTTTTT	CASSQSLLQGFDEKLFF
TRBV27	-	TRBJ2-2	once	TGTGCCAGCAGAGTCGGGACGAACACCGGGGAGCTGTTTTTT	CASRVGTNTGELFF
TRBV4-1	-	TRBJ2-5	-	TGCGCCAGCAGCCAAGACGGAGGGCGGATGGAGACCCAGTACTTC	CASSQDGGRMETQYF
TRBV6-6	-	TRBJ1-5	-	TGTGCCAGCAGTTTGGGGGGGAGTGGGCCCCAGCATTTT	CASSLGGSGPQHF
TRBV19	TRBD2	TRBJ2-1	-	TGTGCCAGTAGTATAGAACTAGCGTACAATGAGCAGTTCTTC	CASSIELAYNEQFF
TRBV27	-	TRBJ2-7	-	TGTGCCAGCAGTCCCTGGGGACCTAACTACGAGCAGTACTTC	CASSPWGPNYEQYF
TRBV10-2	-	TRBJ2-1	-	TGCGCCAGCACCCCCCTGTCCGGCTACAATGAGCAGTTCTTC	CASTPLSGYNEQFF
TRBV2	-	TRBJ2-7	once	TGTGCCAGCAGTTCCGGGACAAGCTCCTACGAGCAGTACTTC	CASSSGTSSYEQYF
TRBV9	-	TRBJ2-7	-	TGTGCCAGCAGCCCCCCGGGCGGGACTTTCGGCTCCTACGAGCAGTACTTC	CASSPPGGTFGSYEQYF
TRBV27	-	TRBJ2-5	-	TGTGCCAGCAGGCCTACGGGAAAGCAAGAGACCCAGTACTTC	CASRPTGKQETQYF